This T cell receptor (beta chain) comes out of a study of beta chain features in type 1 diabetes. Losses at the gene ends were 5 bases for V and 5 bases for J; bases not matched to a gene: 9. This CDR3 region has 18 residues. Germline loops: CDR1 SEHNR, CDR2 FQNEAQ (reference sequence). What was sequenced were expressed TCRB transcripts, since all of the isolated RNA had been reverse transcribed. Clones were read by immunoSEQ multiplex PCR, and TCRdb kept only the in-frame ones, dropping some. The table lists some 660,000 clones, more than 12% of them singletons, with 0.035% to 0.045% in the top ten. Study results and limitations: The study found moderately but significantly shorter TCRB CDR3s in all four CD4+ subsets of Type 1 diabetes patients.

This clone turned up a few times. Its specificity is not known. This sequence was found in a man aged 18-30 years with type 1 diabetes. The sequencing input was naive CD4+ T cells from blood. V is TRBV7-9 and J is TRBJ2-2; 15 bases are shared with TRBD2. CDR3 in DNA: TGTGCCAGCAGCCCGCTCGGGACTAGCGGGAGGAGGACCGGGGAGCTGTTTTTT. Translation gives CASSPLGTSGRRTGELFF.